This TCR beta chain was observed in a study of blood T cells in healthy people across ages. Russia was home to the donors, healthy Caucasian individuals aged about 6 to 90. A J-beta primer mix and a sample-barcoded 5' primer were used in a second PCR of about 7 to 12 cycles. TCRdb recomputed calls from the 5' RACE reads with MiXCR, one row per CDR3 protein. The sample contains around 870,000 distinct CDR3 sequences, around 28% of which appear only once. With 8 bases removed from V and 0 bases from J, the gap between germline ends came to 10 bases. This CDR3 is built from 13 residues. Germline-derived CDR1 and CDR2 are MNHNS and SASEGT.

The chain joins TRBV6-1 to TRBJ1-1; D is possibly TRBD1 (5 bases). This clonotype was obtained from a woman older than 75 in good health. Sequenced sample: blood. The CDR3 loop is CASFEQVNTEAFF. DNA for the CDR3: TGTGCCAGCTTCGAACAGGTGAACACTGAAGCTTTCTTT.